This is a list of T cell receptor beta chains from one sample in a study of monozygotic twins with inflammatory bowel disease. TCRdb reprocessed the 5' RACE reads and keeps a single row for each CDR3 protein, giving no DNA. Its table records around 210,000 distinct CDR3 sequences. The sequenced sample was blood. Receptors originate from a human donor with ulcerative colitis or Crohn's disease, or a healthy co-twin of an affected twin (not recorded which). CDR3s include the opening cysteine and the closing phenylalanine or tryptophan.

TRBV4-2	TRBJ2-7	CASSLSGQGATYEQYF
TRBV27	TRBJ2-2	CASSNFRGRPGELFF
TRBV5-4	TRBJ2-7	CASSLDGKRYEQYF
TRBV7-6	TRBJ2-3	CASSSRSGGTTDTQYF
TRBV5-4	TRBJ2-5	CASSRTLPSQETQYF
TRBV7-3	TRBJ2-1	CASSRSGSPLSGEQFF
TRBV25-1	TRBJ2-5	CASSERGVRETQYF
TRBV20-1	TRBJ2-1	CSARGEGFSYNEQFF
TRBV20-1	TRBJ2-3	CSARDSGLAGGTSDTQYF
TRBV19	TRBJ2-1	CASSNLAGGGDEQFF
TRBV7-2	TRBJ2-3	CASSLEVGGGADTQYF
TRBV9	TRBJ2-1	CASSPGWGGDYNEQFF
TRBV7-8	TRBJ2-1	CASSLRSGGADEQFF
TRBV7-9	TRBJ2-3	CASSIAGADTQYF
TRBV18	TRBJ1-2	CASSPGQGGDYGYTF
TRBV15	TRBJ2-3	CATSRRSADTQYF
TRBV7-2	TRBJ2-3	CASSLGGRDTQYF
TRBV28	TRBJ2-5	CASSSGTSRRTQYF
TRBV20-1	TRBJ2-1	CSARDRGGVRQWEQFF
TRBV7-2	TRBJ2-1	CASSPRGQGAVYNEQFF
TRBV20-1	TRBJ2-1	CSAPGQGVREQFF
TRBV3-1	TRBJ1-6	CASSHGQGNSPLHF
TRBV12-3/TRBV12-4	TRBJ1-2	CASRILGAAGSYTF
TRBV29-1	TRBJ2-5	CSVGEGLAGGQETQYF
TRBV15	TRBJ1-5	CATSSEGLRQPQHF
TRBV6-1	TRBJ1-1	CASSTWIDRGNTEAFF
TRBV28	TRBJ2-7	CASSNDGLEQYF
TRBV7-9	TRBJ1-1	CASSLRQGLDTEAFF
TRBV5-5	TRBJ1-6	CASFKGGTTYNSPLHF
TRBV3-1	TRBJ2-5	CASSQRRAGSTQETQYF
TRBV2	TRBJ2-2	CASSEIGTNTGELFF
TRBV4-3	TRBJ2-1	CASSQDSPDTTNEQFF
TRBV19	TRBJ2-1	CASSIEAGGYNEQFF
TRBV7-2	TRBJ2-3	CASSLGGGGQGLSSQYF
TRBV5-1	TRBJ2-1	CASSLERGGRNEQFF
TRBV11-1	TRBJ2-7	CASSFQRGQFSYEQYF
TRBV6-1	TRBJ2-3	CASSRAGSTDTQYF
TRBV27	TRBJ2-1	CASSLRLAGLNYNEQFF